These 27 T cell receptor beta chains were sequenced from one sample in a study of T cells in Graves' hyperthyroidism and ophthalmopathy. The investigators amplified TCR beta CDR3 regions from RNA transcripts. First-round RT-PCR of the TCR CDR3 relied on the HTBI primer set. MiXCR, applied by TCRdb to the multiplex PCR reads, yields one record per CDR3 protein. The sample has hundreds of thousands of distinct CDR3 sequences, about 15% seen once; the top ten hold 9.5% to 13%. The sample was blood. The receptors derive from a woman younger than 35 with Graves' hyperthyroidism.

V gene TRBV7-9 combines with J gene TRBJ2-4; 7 bases line up with TRBD2. After removal of 4 bases from V and 6 bases from J, the junction contained 6 bases not matched to a gene. The CDR3 is 14 amino acids. Germline V gives CDR1 SEHNR, CDR2 FQNEAQ (reference sequence). CDR3 coding DNA: TGTGCCAGCAGCTGGGGAGGGGACCTAAACATTCAGTACTTC. It is translated as CASSWGGDLNIQYF.

This clonotype has a count of ten or more. The V and J genes are TRBV7-8 and TRBJ2-1; tentatively, D is TRBD2 (5 bases). The V and J ends lost 3 bases and 4 bases respectively, with 16 bases between them. The CDR3 totals 16 residues. Germline assignment: CDR1 SGHVS and CDR2 FQNEAQ. CDR3 sequence (DNA): TGTGCCAGCAGCTTGGGCGGAGCCCTAGCTTACAATGAGCAGTTCTTC. Translated: CASSLGGALAYNEQFF.

This clonotype was found a few times. The chain recombines TRBV15 with TRBJ2-5; 8 bases line up with TRBD2. Losses at the gene ends were 0 bases for V and 3 bases for J; bases not matched to a gene: 6. Germline CDR1 reads LNHNV; CDR2 reads YYDKDF (reference sequence). The CDR3 contains 16 residues. As DNA, the CDR3 is TGTGCCACCAGCAGAGATCTCTCGGGAGGGGAAGAGACCCAGTACTTC. This sequence encodes CATSRDLSGGEETQYF.

V is TRBV20-1 and J is TRBJ2-7, with a tentative D call TRBD2 (6 bases). The CDR3 consists of 13 residues. Trimming took 3 bases from V and 2 from J, leaving 11 bases between them. CDR1 is DFQATT, CDR2 SNEGSKA, per germline (reference sequence). The CDR3 protein is CSASLARTYEQYF. The DNA for the CDR3 is TGCAGTGCTAGCCTAGCGCGGACCTACGAGCAGTACTTC.

This clonotype showed up many times. V usage is TRBV7-9 and J usage is TRBJ2-3, with D possibly matching TRBD1 (5 bases). The V and J ends lost 5 bases and 4 bases respectively, with 13 bases between them. The CDR3 length is 14 residues. The germline gives CDR1 SEHNR, CDR2 FQNEAQ (reference sequence). CDR3 DNA: TGTGCCAGCAGCCCTGGGGCCTCTCCAGATACGCAGTATTTT. It encodes CASSPGASPDTQYF.

This clonotype was counted ten times or more. In DNA form, the CDR3 reads TGTGCCTGGAGCAGGGCTAGCGGTTTTCAAGAGACCCAGTACTTC. It encodes CAWSRASGFQETQYF. This chain links TRBV30 with TRBJ2-5; TRBD2 agrees at 7 bases. Losses at the gene ends were 3 bases for V and 2 bases for J; bases not matched to a gene: 9. The CDR3 covers 15 residues. The germline gives CDR1 GTSNPN, CDR2 SVGIG (reference sequence).

This clonotype was detected many times. V and J are TRBV15 and TRBJ2-5; a possible D gene is TRBD2 (5 bases). Trimming shortened V by 5 bases and J by 7 bases, and 26 bases separated the two germline ends. Germline loops: CDR1 LNHNV, CDR2 YYDKDF (reference sequence). CDR3 length equals 17 residues. Written as DNA, the CDR3 is TGTGCCACCAGCGCGGAAGGACTCTCGACCAAGATCGGGACCCAGTACTTC. This gives the protein CATSAEGLSTKIGTQYF.

The chain recombines TRBV9 with TRBJ2-2; possibly TRBD1 or TRBD2 for D (5 bases each). Germline CDR1 reads SGDLS; CDR2 reads YYNGEE. The CDR3 length is 16 residues. Trimming cost V 3 bases and J 2 bases, with 14 bases left between them. DNA of the CDR3: TGTGCCAGCAGCGAGGGGATCGGGGAAAACACCGGGGAGCTGTTTTTT. Its protein is CASSEGIGENTGELFF.

This clonotype was seen a few times. The DNA for the CDR3 is TGCGCCAGCAGCTTGGAGGGGGGCGGTAATCAGCCCCAGCATTTT. Its protein is CASSLEGGGNQPQHF. The rearrangement uses TRBV5-1 and TRBJ1-5; D might be TRBD1 (6 bases). This CDR3 is built from 15 residues. Germline CDR1 reads SGHRS; CDR2 reads YFSETQ. V dropped 0 bases and J dropped 4 bases, with 11 bases sitting between them.

This clonotype has ten or more counts. The chain has TRBV27 and TRBJ2-1, with D possibly being TRBD2 (6 bases). Germline loops: CDR1 MNHEY, CDR2 SMNVEV (reference sequence). V was pared by 2 bases and J by 7 bases, with 18 bases between. The CDR3 is made up of 16 amino acids. CDR3: CASSLRFGTGGNEQFF. DNA of the CDR3: TGTGCCAGCAGTTTACGGTTCGGGACTGGAGGGAATGAGCAGTTCTTC.

This clonotype appeared a few times. V and J are TRBV6-1 and TRBJ2-2, with TRBD2 matching 10 bases. CDR1 and CDR2 (germline): MNHNS, SASEGT. This CDR3 region has 18 residues. Germline trimming cut 7 bases from V and 0 bases from J; bases unmatched to any gene: 11. In DNA form, the CDR3 reads TGTGCCAGCAACGGGGGTAGCGGGAGGCCCCCGAACACCGGGGAGCTGTTTTTT. This translates into CASNGGSGRPPNTGELFF.

As DNA, the CDR3 is TGTGCCACCAGCGACAGAGCGGGAGCGTCCAAAAACATTCAGTACTTC. Residues: CATSDRAGASKNIQYF. The V gene is TRBV15, the J gene TRBJ2-4; 8 bases are shared with TRBD2. The CDR3 sequence is 16 residues long. With 5 bases clipped from V and 2 bases from J, the junction kept 8 bases outside the gene matches. Germline V lookup: CDR1 LNHNV, CDR2 YYDKDF (reference sequence).

This clonotype was counted between two and nine times. Written as DNA, the CDR3 is TGTGCCAGCAGCCAAAGGACTAGCGGAGGGAGCACAGATACGCAGTATTTT. It yields the protein CASSQRTSGGSTDTQYF. V and J are TRBV3-1 and TRBJ2-3; 10 positions agree with TRBD2. CDR1 LGHDT and CDR2 YNNKEL come from the germline V gene (reference sequence). With V trimmed by 2 bases and J by 0 bases, 5 bases remained unmatched. This CDR3 has 17 residues.

The rearrangement uses TRBV6-5 and TRBJ2-1; D is ambiguous. V lost 2 bases, J lost 4 bases, and 18 bases lay in between. Germline V gene lookup returns CDR1 MNHEY and CDR2 SVGAGI. The CDR3 extends over 17 amino acids. The CDR3 coding sequence is TGTGCCAGCAGTTACGAACCCGTTCCCCCTCCTTACAATGAGCAGTTCTTC. It encodes CASSYEPVPPPYNEQFF.

This sequence joins TRBV5-5 and TRBJ2-5, with D perhaps matching TRBD1 (5 bases). This CDR3 is built from 15 residues. The germline gives CDR1 SGHKS, CDR2 YYEKEE (reference sequence). The V and J ends lost 3 bases and 4 bases respectively, with 16 bases between them. The CDR3 DNA sequence: TGTGCCAGCAGCTCCGCGCAGGGATTAGGAGAGACCCAGTACTTC. Amino acids: CASSSAQGLGETQYF.

The sample holds a few counts of this clonotype. This chain joins TRBV27 and TRBJ1-1; D might be TRBD1 (6 bases). Germline loops: CDR1 MNHEY, CDR2 SMNVEV (reference sequence). The CDR3 covers 14 residues. Trimming pared 5 bases from V and 3 bases from J, leaving 13 bases between. CDR3 protein: CASSKGGAHTEAFF. The CDR3 DNA reads TGTGCCAGCAGTAAAGGGGGGGCTCACACTGAAGCTTTCTTT.

The J gene is TRBJ2-3, the V gene TRBV4-1; 10 bases are shared with TRBD2. CDR1 is MGHRA and CDR2 is YSYEKL in the germline V gene. The CDR3 is made up of 15 amino acids. Unmatched junction bases numbered 5, after V lost 1 base and J lost 7 bases. The CDR3 bases are TGCGCCAGCAGCCAAGCAGCGGGAGGGCCCCATACGCAGTATTTT. It yields the protein CASSQAAGGPHTQYF.

A note on this clonotype: A much larger clone lies one base from this, so it may be a read error. This chain joins TRBV6-5 and TRBJ2-4; D is ambiguous. The CDR3 has 14 amino acids. V was trimmed by 4 bases and J by 1 base, leaving 8 bases between them. Per germline, CDR1 MNHEY and CDR2 SVGAGI. The CDR3 nucleotides read TGTGCCAGCAGTTTAGAGGTGGCCAAAAACATTCAGTACTTC. Amino acids: CASSLEVAKNIQYF.

The CDR3 loop reads CASSPTSGTLYEQYF. CDR3 DNA sequence: TGTGCCAGCAGCCCCACTAGCGGGACGCTCTACGAGCAGTACTTC. V gene TRBV7-9 combines with J gene TRBJ2-7, with 10 bases fitting TRBD2. The CDR3 runs 15 residues. The V gene's germline CDR1 is SEHNR and CDR2 FQNEAQ (reference sequence). J lost 3 bases, V lost 5 bases, and 7 bases had no gene match.

The rearrangement uses TRBV12-3 or TRBV12-4 and TRBJ2-2; 7 nucleotides agree with TRBD2. The CDR3 is 15 amino acids. Germline trimming cut 3 bases from V and 6 bases from J; bases unmatched to any gene: 7. CDR3 sequence: CASSLRRETPGELFF. DNA for the CDR3: TGTGCCAGCAGTTTGCGGCGGGAGACTCCCGGGGAGCTGTTTTTT.

This clonotype was seen ten or more times. V usage is TRBV20-1 and J usage is TRBJ2-7, with D perhaps assigned TRBD1 or TRBD2 (5 bases each). Germline V lookup: CDR1 DFQATT, CDR2 SNEGSKA (reference sequence). This CDR3 has 15 amino acids. V lost 2 bases and J lost 2, with 16 bases in between. For the CDR3, the DNA is TGCAGTGCTAGATTGTCGTGGCAGGGAGCCTACGAGCAGTACTTC. It is translated as CSARLSWQGAYEQYF.

The J gene is TRBJ2-1, the V gene TRBV2, with 14 bases identical to TRBD2. The germline V gene encodes CDR1 SNHLY and CDR2 FYNNEI. Trimming at V came to 10 bases and at J to 2 bases, leaving 1 base not matched to a gene. The length of the CDR3 is 14 residues. The CDR3 nucleotides are TGTGCCAAGACTAGCGGGAGGGCCTACAATGAGCAGTTCTTC. Amino acids: CAKTSGRAYNEQFF.

Only a few counts were recorded for this clonotype. This chain links TRBV19 with TRBJ1-2; D not certain. Germline V CDR1 and CDR2: LNHDA, SQIVND (reference sequence). The ends were cut back, 0 bases at V and 5 bases at J, with 13 bases in the middle. The CDR3 is 15 amino acids. The CDR3 loop reads CASSIEGFPSYGYTF. The DNA of the CDR3 is TGTGCCAGTAGTATAGAAGGGTTTCCTTCGTATGGCTACACCTTC. The full variable domain, its missing parts supplied by reference TRBV19 and TRBJ1-2, is DGGITQSPKYLFRKEGQNVTLSCEQNLNHDAMYWYRQDPGQGLRLIYYSQIVNDFQKGDIAEGYSVSREKKESFPLTVTSAQKNPTAFYLCASSIEGFPSYGYTFGSGTRLTVV.

This clonotype was recorded many times. The chain has TRBV10-3 and TRBJ1-2; 7 bases align to TRBD1. The CDR3 sequence is 14 residues long. With 6 bases clipped from V and 7 bases from J, the junction kept 11 bases outside the gene matches. Per germline, CDR1 ENHRY and CDR2 SYGVKD. The CDR3: CAIRIDRDVGGYTF. The CDR3 DNA reads as TGTGCCATCAGGATTGACAGGGACGTCGGTGGCTACACCTTC.

This clonotype was counted many times. This rearrangement joins TRBV7-9 to TRBJ2-1; maybe TRBD1 (6 bases). In germline, CDR1 is SEHNR, CDR2 FQNEAQ (reference sequence). The ends were cut back, 6 bases at V and 0 bases at J, with 18 bases in the middle. This CDR3 has 17 amino acids. CDR3 residues: CASRASTGELSYNEQFF. CDR3 in DNA: TGTGCCAGCAGGGCTTCGACAGGCGAACTCTCCTACAATGAGCAGTTCTTC.

Note on this clonotype: The CDR3 ends on some other residue instead of the conserved phenylalanine or tryptophan, so this is likely a read error. V usage is TRBV29-1 and J usage is TRBJ2-6; D remains unclear. CDR3 length equals 15 residues. Trimming cost V 4 bases and J 3 bases, with 13 bases left between them. The germline gives CDR1 SQVTM, CDR2 ANQGSEA. Written as DNA, the CDR3 is TGCAGCGTTGGGGCACGAGGTGATGGGGCCAACGTCCTGACTCTC. Amino acid sequence: CSVGARGDGANVLTL.

This clonotype was picked up one time. The V and J genes are TRBV6-9 and TRBJ1-5; 8 bases fit TRBD1. The V segment lost 3 bases and the J segment 5 bases; nucleotides outside the gene matches: 6. The germline gives CDR1 MNHGY, CDR2 SVAAGI. This CDR3 contains 15 residues. The CDR3 protein is CASSYNQGADQPQHF. The DNA for the CDR3 is TGTGCCAGCAGTTACAACCAGGGGGCCGATCAGCCCCAGCATTTT.